This T cell receptor beta chain originates from a study of blood T cells in healthy people across ages. Study-level results: Per million T cells, the diversity of TCR beta decreased roughly linearly as age advanced. Investigators treated diversity estimates from one million T cells as underestimates.

The use of a sample-barcoded 5' primer and a J-beta primer mix characterized a second PCR of roughly 6 to 11 cycles. MiXCR was run by TCRdb on the 5' RACE reads, yielding one entry per CDR3 protein. Of fewer than 800,000 distinct CDR3 sequences in the sample, around 21% were seen once. This CDR3 region has 15 residues. The trim removed 7 bases at V and 3 bases at J, leaving 8 bases unmatched. Germline-derived CDR1 and CDR2 are MNHEY and SVGAGI. Points on this clonotype: Its specificity is not known.

This clonotype was sampled from a man between 70 and 80 years old in good health. V and J are TRBV6-5 and TRBJ2-5; 10 bases align to TRBD2. Material for sequencing was blood. The CDR3 protein is CASNRLAGGKETQYF. In DNA form, the CDR3 reads TGTGCCAGCAACCGACTAGCGGGTGGGAAAGAGACCCAGTACTTC.